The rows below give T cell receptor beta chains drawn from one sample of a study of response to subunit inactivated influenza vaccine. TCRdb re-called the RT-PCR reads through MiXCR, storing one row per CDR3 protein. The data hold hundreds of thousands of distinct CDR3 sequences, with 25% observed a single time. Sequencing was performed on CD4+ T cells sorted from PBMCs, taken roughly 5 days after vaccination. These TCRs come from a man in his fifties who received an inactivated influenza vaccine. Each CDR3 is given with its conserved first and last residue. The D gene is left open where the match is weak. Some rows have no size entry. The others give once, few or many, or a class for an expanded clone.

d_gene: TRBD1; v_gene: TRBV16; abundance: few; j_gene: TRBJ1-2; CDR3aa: CASSRGQGGSGYTF; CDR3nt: TGTGCCAGCAGCCGAGGACAGGGGGGGAGTGGCTACACCTTC
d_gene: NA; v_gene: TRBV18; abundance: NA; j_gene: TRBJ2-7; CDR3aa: CASSPRLLPLYEQYF; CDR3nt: TGTGCCAGCTCACCAAGACTCTTGCCCCTCTACGAGCAGTACTTC
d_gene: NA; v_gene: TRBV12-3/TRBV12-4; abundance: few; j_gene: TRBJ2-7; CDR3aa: CASSSYREPYEQYF; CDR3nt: TGTGCCAGCAGTTCGTACAGGGAACCCTACGAGCAGTACTTC
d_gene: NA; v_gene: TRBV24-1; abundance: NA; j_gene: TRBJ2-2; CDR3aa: CATSDLWGQNTGELFF; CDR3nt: TGTGCCACCAGTGATTTGTGGGGTCAAAACACCGGGGAGCTGTTTTTT
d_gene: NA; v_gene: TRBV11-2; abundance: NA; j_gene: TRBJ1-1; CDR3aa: CASSPVIDTEAFF; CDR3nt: TGTGCCAGCAGCCCCGTCATCGACACTGAAGCTTTCTTT
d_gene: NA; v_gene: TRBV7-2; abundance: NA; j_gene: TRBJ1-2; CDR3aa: CASSRSGAYGYTF; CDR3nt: TGTGCCAGCAGCCGATCGGGTGCCTATGGCTACACCTTC
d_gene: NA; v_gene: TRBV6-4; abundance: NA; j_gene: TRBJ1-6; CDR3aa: CASAQESSYNSPLHF; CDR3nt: TGTGCCAGCGCCCAGGAGAGCTCCTATAATTCACCCCTCCACTTT
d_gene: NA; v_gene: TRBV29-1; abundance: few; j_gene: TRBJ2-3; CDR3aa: CSARDGRADTQYF; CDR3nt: TGCAGCGCGAGGGACGGGAGAGCTGATACGCAGTATTTT
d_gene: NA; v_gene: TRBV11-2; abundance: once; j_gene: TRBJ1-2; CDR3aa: CASSRGLQLYGYTF; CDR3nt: TGTGCCAGCAGCCGGGGACTCCAACTCTATGGCTACACCTTC
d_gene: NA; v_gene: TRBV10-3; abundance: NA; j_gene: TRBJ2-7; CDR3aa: CAISDDAEGYEQYF; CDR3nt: TGTGCCATCAGTGATGATGCGGAGGGCTACGAGCAGTACTTC
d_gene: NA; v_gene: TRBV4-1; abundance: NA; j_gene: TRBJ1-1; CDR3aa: CASSPMGQVKTEAFF; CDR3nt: TGCGCCAGCAGCCCGATGGGACAAGTGAAAACTGAAGCTTTCTTT
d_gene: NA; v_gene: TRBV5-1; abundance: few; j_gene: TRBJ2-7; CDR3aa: CASSTVGREQYF; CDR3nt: TGCGCCAGCAGCACAGTAGGTCGGGAGCAGTACTTC
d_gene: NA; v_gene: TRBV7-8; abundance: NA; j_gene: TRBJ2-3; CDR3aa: CASSIQAIHFTDTQYF; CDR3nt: TGTGCCAGCAGCATTCAGGCTATCCATTTCACAGATACGCAGTATTTT
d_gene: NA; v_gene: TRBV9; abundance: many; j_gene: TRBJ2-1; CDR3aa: CASSATSPGHNEQFF; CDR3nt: TGTGCCAGCAGCGCAACTAGCCCGGGACACAATGAGCAGTTCTTC
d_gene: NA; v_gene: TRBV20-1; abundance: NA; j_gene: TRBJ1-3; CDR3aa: CSASHRAPGNTIYF; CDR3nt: TGCAGTGCTAGTCACAGGGCACCTGGAAACACCATATATTTT
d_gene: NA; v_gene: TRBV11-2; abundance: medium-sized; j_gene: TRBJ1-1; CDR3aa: CASSLEGVGTEAFF; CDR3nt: TGTGCCAGCAGCTTAGAAGGGGTAGGCACTGAAGCTTTCTTT
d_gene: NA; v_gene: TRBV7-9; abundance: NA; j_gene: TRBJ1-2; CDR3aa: CASSLDGASYGYTF; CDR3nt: TGTGCCAGCAGCTTAGATGGGGCCTCCTATGGCTACACCTTC
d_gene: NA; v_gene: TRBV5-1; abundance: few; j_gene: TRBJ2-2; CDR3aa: CASKGDMNTGELFF; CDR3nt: TGCGCCAGCAAAGGAGATATGAACACCGGGGAGCTGTTTTTT
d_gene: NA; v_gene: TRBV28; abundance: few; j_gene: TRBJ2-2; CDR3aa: CASSFGGSYTGELFF; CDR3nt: TGTGCCAGCAGTTTTGGAGGCAGCTACACCGGGGAGCTGTTTTTT
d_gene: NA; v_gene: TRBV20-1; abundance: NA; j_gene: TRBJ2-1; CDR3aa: CSANWLGRGFYNEQFF; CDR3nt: TGCAGTGCTAATTGGCTAGGGCGGGGCTTCTACAATGAGCAGTTCTTC
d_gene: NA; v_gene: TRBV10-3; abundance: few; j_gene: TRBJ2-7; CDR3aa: CAISEPMVHEQYF; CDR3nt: TGTGCCATCAGTGAACCCATGGTCCACGAGCAGTACTTC
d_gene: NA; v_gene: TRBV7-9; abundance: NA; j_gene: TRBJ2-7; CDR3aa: CASSFLLDEQYF; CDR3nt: TGTGCCAGCAGCTTCTTACTTGACGAGCAGTACTTC
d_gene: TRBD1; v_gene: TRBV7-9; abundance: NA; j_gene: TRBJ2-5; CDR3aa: CASRPTGGQETQYF; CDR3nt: TGTGCCAGCAGACCTACAGGGGGCCAAGAGACCCAGTACTTC
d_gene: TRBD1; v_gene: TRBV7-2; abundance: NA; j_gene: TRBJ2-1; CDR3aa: CASTRTGSSYNEQFF; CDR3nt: TGTGCCAGCACTCGGACAGGGAGCTCCTACAATGAGCAGTTCTTC
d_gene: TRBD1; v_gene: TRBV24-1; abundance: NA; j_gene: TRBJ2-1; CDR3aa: CATSDAQGANYNEQFF; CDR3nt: TGTGCCACCAGTGATGCACAGGGGGCCAATTACAATGAGCAGTTCTTC
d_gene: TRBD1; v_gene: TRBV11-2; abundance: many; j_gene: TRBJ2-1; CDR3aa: CASSSYRGNEQFF; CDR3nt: TGTGCCAGCAGCTCCTACAGGGGAAATGAGCAGTTCTTC
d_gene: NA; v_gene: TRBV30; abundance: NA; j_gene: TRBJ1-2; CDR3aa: CAWSDPGTPASYGYTF; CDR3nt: TGTGCCTGGAGTGATCCCGGGACCCCAGCTTCCTATGGCTACACCTTC
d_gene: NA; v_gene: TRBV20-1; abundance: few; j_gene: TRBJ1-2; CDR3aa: CSARLGVSYGYTF; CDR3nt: TGCAGTGCTAGGTTGGGTGTTAGCTATGGCTACACCTTC
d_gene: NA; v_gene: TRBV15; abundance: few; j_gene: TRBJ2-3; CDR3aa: CATSREWADTQYF; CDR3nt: TGTGCCACCAGCAGAGAATGGGCAGATACGCAGTATTTT
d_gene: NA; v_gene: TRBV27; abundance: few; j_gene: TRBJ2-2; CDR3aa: CASSNVGTGELFF; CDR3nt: TGTGCCAGCAGTAACGTAGGGACCGGGGAGCTGTTTTTT
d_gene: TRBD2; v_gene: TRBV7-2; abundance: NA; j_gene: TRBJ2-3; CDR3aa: CASSLAPGSGSTDTQYF; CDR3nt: TGTGCCAGCAGCTTAGCCCCGGGTAGCGGGAGCACAGATACGCAGTATTTT
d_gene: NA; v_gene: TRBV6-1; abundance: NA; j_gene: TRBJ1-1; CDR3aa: CASSPRGSSMNTEAFF; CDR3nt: TGTGCCAGCAGTCCGCGTGGCAGCTCCATGAACACTGAAGCTTTCTTT
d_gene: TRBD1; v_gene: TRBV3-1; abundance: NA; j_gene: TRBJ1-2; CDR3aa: CASSQGQGAYGYTF; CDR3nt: TGTGCCAGCAGCCAGGGACAGGGGGCCTATGGCTACACCTTC
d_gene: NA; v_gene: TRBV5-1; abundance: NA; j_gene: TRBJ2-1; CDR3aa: CASSSGGGTPSSYNEQFF; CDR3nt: TGCGCCAGCAGCTCGGGTGGCGGGACACCGAGCTCCTACAATGAGCAGTTCTTC
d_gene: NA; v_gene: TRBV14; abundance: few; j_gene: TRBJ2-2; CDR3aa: CASSQGGLRTGELFF; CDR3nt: TGTGCCAGCAGCCAAGGCGGACTTAGGACCGGGGAGCTGTTTTTT
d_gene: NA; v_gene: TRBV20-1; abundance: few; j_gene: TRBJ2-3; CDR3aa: CSGPIPGERTDTQYF; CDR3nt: TGCAGTGGTCCTATTCCAGGGGAACGAACAGATACGCAGTATTTT
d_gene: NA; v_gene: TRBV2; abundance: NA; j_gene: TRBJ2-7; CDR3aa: CASSDWTYEQYF; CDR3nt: TGTGCCAGCAGTGACTGGACCTACGAGCAGTACTTC
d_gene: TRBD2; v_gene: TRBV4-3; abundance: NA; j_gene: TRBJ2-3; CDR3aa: CASSQALAGSDTQYF; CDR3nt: TGCGCCAGCAGCCAAGCTTTAGCGGGGAGTGATACGCAGTATTTT
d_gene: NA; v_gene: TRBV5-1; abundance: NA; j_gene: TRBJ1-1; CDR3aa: CASGFGDRDMNTEAFF; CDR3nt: TGCGCCAGCGGCTTTGGTGACCGAGACATGAACACTGAAGCTTTCTTT
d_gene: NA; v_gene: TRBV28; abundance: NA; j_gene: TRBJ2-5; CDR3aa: CASSLPLGTQYF; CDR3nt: TGTGCCAGCAGTTTGCCCTTGGGGACCCAGTACTTC
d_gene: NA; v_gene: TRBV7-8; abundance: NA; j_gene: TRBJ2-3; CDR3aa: CASSSRGGSTDTQYF; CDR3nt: TGTGCCAGCAGTTCCCGAGGAGGCAGCACAGATACGCAGTATTTT
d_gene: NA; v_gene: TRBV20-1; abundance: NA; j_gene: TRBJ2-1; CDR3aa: CSARRPGANNEQFF; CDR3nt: TGCAGTGCTAGACGCCCTGGGGCAAACAATGAGCAGTTCTTC
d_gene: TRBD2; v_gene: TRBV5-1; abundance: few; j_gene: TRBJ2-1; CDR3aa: CASSLDSSAGGQNEQFF; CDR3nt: TGCGCCAGCAGCTTGGACTCTTCAGCGGGAGGTCAGAATGAGCAGTTCTTC
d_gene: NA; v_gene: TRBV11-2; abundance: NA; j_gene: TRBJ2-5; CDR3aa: CASSLKLSGNKPRETQYF; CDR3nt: TGTGCCAGCAGCTTAAAGCTCTCGGGGAATAAGCCACGAGAGACCCAGTACTTC
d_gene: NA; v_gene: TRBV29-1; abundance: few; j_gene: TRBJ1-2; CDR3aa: CTTDNRDGYTF; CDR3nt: TGCACCACTGACAACAGGGATGGCTACACCTTC
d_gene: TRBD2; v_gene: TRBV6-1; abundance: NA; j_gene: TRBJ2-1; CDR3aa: CASKVAGGSYEQFF; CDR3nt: TGTGCCAGCAAAGTAGCGGGGGGTTCCTATGAGCAGTTCTTC
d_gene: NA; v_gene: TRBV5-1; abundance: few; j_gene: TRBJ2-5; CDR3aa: CASSRSGDRQETQYF; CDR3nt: TGCGCCAGCAGCCGCAGCGGGGACAGGCAAGAGACCCAGTACTTC
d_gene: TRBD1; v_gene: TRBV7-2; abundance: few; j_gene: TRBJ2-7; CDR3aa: CASSIQGSPGEQYF; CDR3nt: TGTGCCAGCAGCATACAGGGGTCCCCGGGGGAGCAGTACTTC
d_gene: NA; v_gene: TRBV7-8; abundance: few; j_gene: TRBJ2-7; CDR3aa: CASSQKRTGTYEQYF; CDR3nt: TGTGCCAGCAGCCAAAAGAGGACGGGCACCTACGAGCAGTACTTC
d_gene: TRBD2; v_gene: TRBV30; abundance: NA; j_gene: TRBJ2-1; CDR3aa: CAWTVLGGRGYEQFF; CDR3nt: TGTGCCTGGACTGTTCTGGGCGGGAGAGGTTATGAGCAGTTCTTC